These 7 T cell receptor beta chains share one sample of origin, sequenced in a study (TCRdb year 2016). The library was built by means of RT-PCR. These reads were obtained on an Illumina MiSeq. The public reads were quality trimmed at Q25 with fastp and then assembled into clones with MiXCR by TCRdb, keeping productive beta chains. Records with the same CDR3 protein are collapsed into one entry carrying the most frequent genes and DNA. The sample records almost 700,000 distinct CDR3 sequences, approximately 14% of which are singletons. Just over 3.5% of the sample rests with the top ten. Material for sequencing was memory CD4+ T cells from blood. These receptors came from a female donor in good health, serving as a healthy control.

This clonotype was found many times. V usage is TRBV12-3 or TRBV12-4 and J usage is TRBJ1-1; perhaps TRBD1 as D (5 bases). The CDR3 spans 14 residues. V dropped 6 bases and J dropped 2 bases, with 13 bases sitting between them. The CDR3 spells CASSNPTGNTEAFF. CDR3 sequence (DNA): TGTGCCAGCAGCAACCCCACAGGAAACACTGAAGCTTTCTTT.

The J gene is TRBJ2-6, the V gene TRBV28; no reliable D call. CDR1 and CDR2 (germline): MDHEN, SYDVKM. The CDR3 extends over 14 amino acids. The V end lost 7 bases, the J end lost 1 base, and 8 bases lay between the germline ends. Written as DNA, the CDR3 is TGTGCCAGCACCATTACATCTGGGGCCAACGTCCTGACTTTC. Translation gives CASTITSGANVLTF.

This clonotype was recorded many times. The chain combines TRBV12-3 or TRBV12-4 with TRBJ1-6; 7 bases match TRBD1. The trim removed 1 base at V and 7 bases at J, leaving 4 bases unmatched. The CDR3 loop spans 15 amino acids. CDR3 DNA: TGTGCCAGCAGTTTAGATGGGACAGACAATTCACCCCTCCACTTT. Residues: CASSLDGTDNSPLHF.

Many counts were recorded for this clonotype. The chain employs TRBV6-5 and TRBJ1-4; D may be TRBD1 (5 bases). CDR1 is MNHEY, CDR2 SVGAGI, per germline. The CDR3 is made up of 15 amino acids. Trimming took 2 bases from V and 8 from J, leaving 15 bases between them. The CDR3 DNA reads TGTGCCAGCAGTTACCGCGGGGGATCCGGCGAAAAACTGTTTTTT. Translating it yields CASSYRGGSGEKLFF.

This clonotype has ten or more counts. V and J are TRBV5-5 and TRBJ1-2; no clear D gene. CDR1 is SGHKS and CDR2 is YYEKEE in the germline V gene (reference sequence). V lost 1 base, J lost 8 bases, and 18 bases lay in between. The CDR3 is 15 amino acids. The CDR3 region is CASSLLPGPGRGYTF. DNA for the CDR3: TGTGCCAGCAGCTTGCTGCCAGGACCCGGGAGGGGCTACACCTTC.

The chain uses TRBV6-2 or TRBV6-3 and TRBJ2-7; maybe TRBD2 (6 bases). This CDR3 has 14 amino acids. Germline V gene sequence: CDR1 MNHEY, CDR2 SVGEGT. V was cut by 2 bases and J by 0 bases, with 8 bases left in between. The DNA of the CDR3 is TGTGCCAGCAGTTACGCGGGACTCTCCTACGAGCAGTACTTC. Translation: CASSYAGLSYEQYF.

Ten or more counts support this clonotype. V is TRBV12-3 or TRBV12-4 and J is TRBJ2-1; 8 nucleotides align to TRBD1. J gave up 3 bases and V 5 bases, and 6 bases lay outside the gene matches. This CDR3 has 15 amino acids. The CDR3 protein is CASSPTGGNYNEQFF. CDR3 coding DNA: TGTGCCAGCAGTCCAACAGGGGGGAACTACAATGAGCAGTTCTTC.